The 5 T cell receptor beta chains below were found in one sample sequenced in a study of OX40 agonist ivuxolimab in advanced cancers. The protocol was immunoSEQ multiplex PCR, while the TCRdb copy is restricted to in-frame clones and leaves out a portion. In the table there are some 80,000 clones, approximately 90% of which are singletons. The sample consisted of CD4+ or CD8+ T cells sorted from blood, taken in a trial of the OX40 agonist ivuxolimab. The origin of the receptors is an adult with an advanced solid tumor such as melanoma, head and neck, liver or kidney cancer.

The genes are TRBV11-2 and TRBJ2-7; unclear D gene. This CDR3 region has 11 residues. Trimming cost V 5 bases and J 7 bases, with 9 bases left between them. Germline V CDR1 and CDR2: SGHAT, FQNNGV. CDR3 amino acids: CASSLLREQYF. The DNA of the CDR3 is TGTGCCAGCAGCCTTCTTCGGGAGCAGTACTTC.

The CDR3 spells CASSPDRAFFAEQYF. DNA for the CDR3: TGTGCCAGCAGCCCCGACAGGGCGTTCTTTGCCGAGCAGTACTTC. This chain links TRBV7-2 with TRBJ2-7; 7 bases line up with TRBD1. The ends lost 5 bases at V and 6 bases at J; junction bases unmatched: 13. The CDR3 contains 15 residues. The germline gives CDR1 SGHTA, CDR2 FQGNSA.

The rearrangement links TRBV5-4 to TRBJ2-7, with D possibly being TRBD2 (5 bases). The CDR3 has 13 residues. Germline lookup yields CDR1 SGHNT and CDR2 YYREEE (reference sequence). The V gene lost 2 bases and the J gene lost 2 bases, with 8 bases spanning the gap. CDR3 sequence (DNA): TGTGCCAGCAGCTTCCGGACTGCCTACGAGCAGTACTTC. This codes for CASSFRTAYEQYF.

This chain connects TRBV30 to TRBJ1-2; D not resolved. Germline values: CDR1 GTSNPN, CDR2 SVGIG (reference sequence). The ends were cut back, 5 bases at V and 9 bases at J, with 22 bases in the middle. The CDR3 runs 14 residues. The CDR3 loop reads CAWGPRALVDSYTF. Written as DNA, the CDR3 is TGTGCCTGGGGCCCACGGGCGTTAGTTGATAGCTACACCTTC.

This rearrangement joins TRBV7-8 to TRBJ2-3; 9 bases are shared with TRBD2. Germline loops: CDR1 SGHVS, CDR2 FQNEAQ. Trimming removed 2 bases from V and 2 bases from J; junction bases left unmatched: 2. CDR3 length: 15 amino acids. The DNA of the CDR3 is TGTGCCAGCAGCTTACAGCGGGGGGACACAGATACGCAGTATTTT. The encoded protein is CASSLQRGDTDTQYF. The variable domain in full, with the rest retrieved from reference TRBV7-8 and TRBJ2-3, is GAGVSQSPRYKVAKRGQDVALRCDPISGHVSLFWYQQALGQGPEFLTYFQNEAQLDKSGLPSDRFFAERPEGSVSTLKIQRTQQEDSAVYLCASSLQRGDTDTQYFGPGTRLTVL.